This TCR beta chain comes out of a study of T-cell reconstitution after alpha-beta-depleted transplantation in children. With respect to this clonotype: The antigen is not known.

Study-wide results and caveats: It was reported that alpha-beta T cells came from several hundred expanded graft clones (about two months after transplant).

Unique molecular identifiers featured in how the TCRbeta library was prepared. Using its own MiXCR run on the PCR reads, TCRdb lists one record per CDR3 protein. The sample lists approximately 190,000 distinct CDR3 sequences; under 8.5% were seen once. Per germline, CDR1 KGHDR and CDR2 SFDVKD. This CDR3 is built from 16 residues. J was trimmed by 7 bases and V by 5 bases; bases with no gene match: 10. V usage is TRBV24-1 and J usage is TRBJ2-2; 9 nucleotides line up with TRBD1. This receptor was taken from a male patient between 2 and 15 years old who had a stem cell transplant for acute myeloid leukemia, so the T cells may come from the graft donor. Material: PBMCs, mostly from graft donor cells, obtained 360 days after TCRalphabeta/CD19-depleted stem cell transplant. The CDR3, as DNA: TGTGCCACCAGTGGGCCCCCGGGGACAGGGTTCGGGGAGCTGTTTTTT. Translated: CATSGPPGTGFGELFF.